The 17 T cell receptor beta chains given below trace back to one sample, sequenced in a study of blood T cells in healthy people across ages (dated by TCRdb to between 2015 and 2017). The protocol used for the library was 5' RACE. The second PCR ran for about 6 to 12 cycles and used a J-beta primer mix along with a sample-barcoded 5' primer. TCRdb reanalyzed the raw reads on its own, using fastp at Q25 for trimming and MiXCR for clone calling, and kept in-frame beta chains. Rows are combined by CDR3 protein, so each entry shows the most common genes and DNA. In this sample the table shows over 1,500,000 distinct CDR3 sequences, roughly two fifths of which occur a single time. The top ten clonotypes cover 20% to 25% of the sample. Sequenced input: blood. The receptor source for this set is a human donor in good health.

The J gene is TRBJ1-6, the V gene TRBV6-1; D might be TRBD1 (6 bases). The germline CDR1 and CDR2 sequences are MNHNS and SASEGT. This CDR3 comprises 17 residues. Between the trimmed V and J ends, which lost 6 bases and 9 bases, there was a span of 24 bases. The CDR3 loop is CASSLFDPGQSPSPLHF. The CDR3 region has the DNA TGTGCCAGCAGCCTATTCGACCCGGGACAATCGCCTTCACCCCTCCACTTT.

This clonotype appeared a few times. V and J are TRBV7-2 and TRBJ2-7; D is unclear. Germline CDR1 is SGHTA and CDR2 is FQGNSA. There are 14 residues in the CDR3. V lost 4 bases and J lost 2, with 12 bases in between. The CDR3 spells CASSSLGYTYEQYF. For the CDR3, the DNA is TGTGCCAGCAGCTCTCTCGGCTATACCTACGAGCAGTACTTC. Based on the CDR3 plus reference TRBV7-2 and TRBJ2-7, the full variable domain is GAGVSQSPSNKVTEKGKDVELRCDPISGHTALYWYRQSLGQGLEFLIYFQGNSAPDKSGLPSDRFSAERTGGSVSTLTIQRTQQEDSAVYLCASSSLGYTYEQYFGPGTRLTVT.

This clonotype was detected only a few times. CDR3 DNA sequence: TGTGCCAGCACACTGAAGACAGGGGATGCAATCTCCTACGAGCAGTACTTC. Translating gives CASTLKTGDAISYEQYF. This rearrangement joins TRBV6-2 or TRBV6-3 to TRBJ2-7; 8 bases are a match to TRBD1. The J segment lost 0 bases and the V segment lost 7 bases, leaving 14 bases of the junction unmatched. In germline, CDR1 is MNHEY, CDR2 SVGEGT. The CDR3 totals 17 residues.

The J gene is TRBJ1-4, the V gene TRBV12-3 or TRBV12-4; D uncertain. V was clipped by 8 bases and J by 4 bases, with 8 bases between them. The CDR3 has 12 amino acids. CDR3 bases: TGTGCCAGCGCTCTGGTTAATGAAAAACTGTTTTTT. The encoded protein is CASALVNEKLFF.

Written as DNA, the CDR3 is TGTGCCAGCACTCTGCCGGGACACGGGGATGGCTACACCTTC. Its translation is CASTLPGHGDGYTF. The genes are TRBV28 and TRBJ1-2; D may be TRBD1 (6 bases). In germline, CDR1 is MDHEN, CDR2 SYDVKM. V lost 7 bases and J 6 bases, leaving 18 bases between the germline ends. The CDR3 has 14 residues.

The V gene is TRBV28, the J gene TRBJ2-1; D unclear. Trimming took 6 bases from V and 11 from J, leaving 20 bases between them. This CDR3 spans 14 amino acids. Germline values: CDR1 MDHEN, CDR2 SYDVKM. CDR3 in amino acids: CASSLQVNIPQQFF. The CDR3 DNA reads as TGTGCCAGCAGCCTCCAGGTCAACATTCCTCAGCAGTTCTTC.

The rearrangement links TRBV5-1 to TRBJ2-5; TRBD1 aligns across 9 bases. This CDR3 is built from 15 residues. Germline V gene lookup returns CDR1 SGHRS and CDR2 YFSETQ. V shed 0 bases and J 4 bases; nucleotides not matched to a gene: 4. This chain's CDR3 is CASSLGDRAAETQYF. CDR3 in DNA: TGCGCCAGCAGCTTGGGGGACAGGGCAGCAGAGACCCAGTACTTC.

Only a few counts were recorded for this clonotype. CDR3 amino acids: CASSLAGAGKIEAFF. The CDR3 region has the DNA TGTGCCAGCAGCTTAGCGGGTGCAGGGAAAATTGAAGCTTTCTTT. The chain recombines TRBV11-2 with TRBJ1-1; D might be TRBD1 (5 bases). This CDR3 is built from 15 residues. Germline V gene lookup returns CDR1 SGHAT and CDR2 FQNNGV. Trimming shortened V by 1 base and J by 7 bases, and 16 bases separated the two germline ends.

This chain connects TRBV20-1 to TRBJ2-7, with D perhaps matching TRBD2 (6 bases). In germline, CDR1 is DFQATT, CDR2 SNEGSKA (reference sequence). The CDR3 extends over 12 amino acids. Trimming shortened V by 3 bases and J by 3 bases, and 9 bases separated the two germline ends. The CDR3 DNA follows: TGCAGTGCTAGCGGCGGGGTCTACGAGCAGTACTTC. Residues: CSASGGVYEQYF.

In its sample, this clonotype was seen a few times. The J gene is TRBJ1-5, the V gene TRBV6-6; 8 bases agree with TRBD1. The CDR3 is 16 amino acids. V lost 2 bases and J lost 5; bases outside the gene matches: 8. CDR1 and CDR2 from the germline V gene are MNHNY and SVGAGI (reference sequence). The CDR3 loop is CASSYPRTGSDQPQHF. In DNA form, the CDR3 reads TGTGCCAGCAGTTACCCGCGGACAGGGTCCGATCAGCCCCAGCATTTT.

The chain uses TRBV6-2 or TRBV6-3 and TRBJ2-7, with D unresolved. V lost 6 bases, J lost 8 bases, and 14 bases lay in between. Germline CDR1 reads MNHEY; CDR2 reads SVGEGT. This CDR3 has 12 residues. The CDR3 DNA sequence: TGTGCCAGCAGCCTAAATATGAAGAAGCAGTACTTC. Translated, it gives CASSLNMKKQYF.

This chain connects TRBV12-5 to TRBJ2-3; D call uncertain. The germline V gene has CDR1 LGHNT and CDR2 FRNRAP. Trimming took off 2 bases at V and 2 bases at J, with 26 bases between the two ends. The CDR3 is 20 residues long. CDR3 region: CASGLLTEDGRGLITDTQYF. The DNA for the CDR3 is TGTGCTAGTGGTTTGTTAACTGAGGACGGAAGAGGCCTAATCACAGATACGCAGTATTTT. The full variable domain, rest sourced from reference TRBV12-5 and TRBJ2-3, is DARVTQTPRHKVTEMGQEVTMRCQPILGHNTVFWYRQTMMQGLELLAYFRNRAPLDDSGMPKDRFSAEMPDATLATLKIQPSEPRDSAVYFCASGLLTEDGRGLITDTQYFGPGTRLTVL.

As DNA, the CDR3 is TGCGCCAGCAGCTGGGAGAGTGCGGGGTATGGCTACACCTTC. Its protein is CASSWESAGYGYTF. This chain links TRBV5-1 with TRBJ1-2, with unresolved D. The CDR3 has 14 amino acids. With 3 bases removed from V and 5 bases from J, the gap between germline ends came to 14 bases. Per germline, CDR1 SGHRS and CDR2 YFSETQ.

In its sample, this clonotype was seen a few times. The rearrangement links TRBV12-3 or TRBV12-4 to TRBJ1-5, with TRBD1 as a possible D gene (5 bases). Between the trimmed V and J ends, which lost 2 bases and 0 bases, there was a span of 11 bases. There are 16 residues in the CDR3. The CDR3 is CASSLYGTDSNQPQHF. The CDR3 nucleotides read TGTGCCAGCAGTTTATATGGGACGGATAGCAATCAGCCCCAGCATTTT.

This clonotype was detected ten times or more. The chain recombines TRBV7-2 with TRBJ1-2, with 10 bases fitting TRBD1. The germline CDR1 and CDR2 sequences are SGHTA and FQGNSA. Trimming at V came to 7 bases and at J to 4 bases, leaving 9 bases not matched to a gene. The CDR3 has 15 amino acids. CDR3 in amino acids: CASTLETGGGYGYTF. In nucleotides, the CDR3 is TGTGCCAGCACCTTGGAGACAGGGGGCGGCTATGGCTACACCTTC.

The chain uses TRBV29-1 and TRBJ1-1; D not certain. Germline V gives CDR1 SQVTM, CDR2 ANQGSEA. The CDR3 covers 12 residues. The ends were cut back, 4 bases at V and 1 base at J, with 7 bases in the middle. The CDR3 region is CSVVTSNTEAFF. As DNA, the CDR3 is TGCAGCGTTGTGACATCGAACACTGAAGCTTTCTTT.

The J gene is TRBJ2-3, the V gene TRBV20-1; no clear D gene. CDR3 length: 14 amino acids. CDR1 and CDR2 (germline): DFQATT, SNEGSKA (reference sequence). Trimming stripped 1 base from V and 4 bases from J, with 12 bases between. DNA for the CDR3: TGCAGTGCTAGAGGGGATGGTGCGGCAGATACGCAGTATTTT. Amino acid sequence: CSARGDGAADTQYF.